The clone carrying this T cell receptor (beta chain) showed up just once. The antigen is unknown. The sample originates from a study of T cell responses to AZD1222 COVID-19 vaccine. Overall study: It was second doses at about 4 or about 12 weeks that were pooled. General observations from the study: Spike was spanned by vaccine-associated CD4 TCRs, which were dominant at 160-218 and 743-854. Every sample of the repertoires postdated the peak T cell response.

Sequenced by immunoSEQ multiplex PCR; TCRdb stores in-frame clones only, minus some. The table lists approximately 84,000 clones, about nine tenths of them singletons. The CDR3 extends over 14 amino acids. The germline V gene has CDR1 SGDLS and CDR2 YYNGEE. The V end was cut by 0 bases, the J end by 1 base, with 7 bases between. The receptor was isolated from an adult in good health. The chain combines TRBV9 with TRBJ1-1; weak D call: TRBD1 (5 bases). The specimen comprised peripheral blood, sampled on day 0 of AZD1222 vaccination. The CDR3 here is CASSVATANTEAFF. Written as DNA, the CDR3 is TGTGCCAGCAGCGTAGCGACAGCGAACACTGAAGCTTTCTTT.